This TCR beta chain stems from a study of response to subunit inactivated influenza vaccine. One entry per CDR3 protein, called by TCRdb with MiXCR from the RT-PCR reads. The sample lists over 150,000 distinct CDR3 sequences; 9.5% to 12% were seen once. With respect to this clonotype: Its target is unknown.

CDR1 is SGHAT, CDR2 FQNNGV, per germline. V dropped 2 bases and J dropped 7; count of bases not matched to a gene: 8. There are 16 residues in the CDR3. Study observations and caveats: New T cells are recruited in small numbers by each seasonal influenza vaccination, according to the authors' suggestion.

The receptor was isolated from a man aged 45 to 75 who received an inactivated influenza vaccine. The chain is built from TRBV11-2 and TRBJ2-1; 10 bases are a match to TRBD2. The material was CD8+ T cells sorted from PBMCs, obtained roughly 24 months after vaccination. The CDR3 loop reads CASSLSSSGSLNEQFF. For the CDR3, the DNA is TGTGCCAGCAGCTTATCGTCTAGCGGGAGTTTGAATGAGCAGTTCTTC.